This paragraph covers one T cell receptor (beta chain) sequence. Its antigen is as yet unknown. The donors were members of the validation cohort, which comprised 100 to 150 subjects and was separate from the first cohort of some 680 subjects. The V and J ends lost 1 base and 1 base respectively, with 5 bases between them. CDR1 is SGHAT, CDR2 FQNNGV, per germline. The CDR3 runs 13 residues. This entry belongs to a study of cytomegalovirus exposure and HLA in healthy donors. Study summary: The 120 validation repertoires and the roughly 670 first-cohort repertoires shared a platform, a later analysis reported. General observations from the study: A few chains tied to CMV proved CMV antigen-specific in vitro. Reportedly, cytomegalovirus status was diagnosed with high sensitivity and specificity.

Clones were sequenced by immunoSEQ multiplex PCR, and TCRdb holds only the in-frame ones, with some missing. The data contain fewer than 400,000 clones, about nine tenths of them singletons. V usage is TRBV11-2 and J usage is TRBJ2-7; D unclear. Source material: PBMCs. This sequence originates from a woman in her late teens or twenties in good health and CMV-seronegative. CDR3 protein: CASSLAGSYEQYF. The CDR3 bases are TGTGCCAGCAGCTTAGCAGGTTCCTACGAGCAGTACTTC.